This T cell receptor beta chain was documented in a study of lymphopenia after photon versus proton radiotherapy. Study-wide points: Post-nadir TCR diversity decline inversely tracked overall survival among those who died. Under photons, naive T cells and diversity fell while effector/memory populations rose. Better survival with proton therapy was suggested as possible, not demonstrated. Post-nadir diversity loss with photons came from oligoclonal expansion, particularly CD8+ Temra cells.

The assay was immunoSEQ multiplex PCR, and TCRdb's table has in-frame clones only and misses some. The sample records about 39,000 clones, about 90% being singletons. About this clone: The target antigen is unknown.

V shed 0 bases and J shed 2 bases, with 10 bases lying between them. The CDR3 contains 15 residues. Germline CDR1 LGHNA, CDR2 YNFKEQ. The sample consisted of peripheral blood, taken from a patient treated with photon-based radiotherapy. The rearrangement joins TRBV4-2 to TRBJ1-1; the D gene is possibly TRBD1 (6 bases). This TCR came from a man in his 60s with cholangiocarcinoma. The CDR3 DNA sequence: TGTGCCAGCAGCCAAGACAGGGGCAGAAACACTGAAGCTTTCTTT. Translating gives CASSQDRGRNTEAFF.